Each of the 20 T cell receptor beta chains below was sequenced from the same sample in a study of low-dose radiotherapy and immunotherapy resistance in tumors. Covering alpha and beta chains, TRAV- and TRBV-specific primers were used for the first-strand cDNA. The TCRs were subjected to amplification over roughly 18 PCR cycles employing a constant-region primer in conjunction with a V-primer adapter. TCRdb passed the reads through MiXCR, listing each CDR3 protein once. The sample lists around 76,000 distinct CDR3 sequences; around 30% were seen once. Time point defined: before trial treatment. The specimen comprised PBMCs, sampled before treatment. Receptors originate from a female donor with ovarian cancer.

This clonotype showed up many times. The chain has TRBV12-3 or TRBV12-4 and TRBJ1-2; TRBD1 agrees at 7 bases. J was trimmed by 4 bases and V by 6 bases; bases with no gene match: 5. The CDR3 runs to 13 residues. The CDR3 DNA follows: TGTGCCAGCAGCCATGGACAGGCCTATGGCTACACCTTC. It translates to CASSHGQAYGYTF.

This clonotype has ten or more counts. The V gene is TRBV5-1, the J gene TRBJ2-3; 8 bases agree with TRBD2. This CDR3 spans 17 amino acids. The V gene's germline CDR1 is SGHRS and CDR2 YFSETQ. V shed 4 bases and J 3 bases; nucleotides not matched to a gene: 13. The CDR3 DNA follows: TGCGCCAGCAGCCCGGGGGGGGGACTACAGAGAACAGATACGCAGTATTTT. Protein product: CASSPGGGLQRTDTQYF.

The gene calls are TRBV2 and TRBJ2-5, with 7 bases matching TRBD2. The germline V gene has CDR1 SNHLY and CDR2 FYNNEI. CDR3 size: 16 residues. The V segment lost 1 base and the J segment 2 bases; nucleotides outside the gene matches: 7. This CDR3 reads CASSEVFSSGQETQYF. Written as DNA, the CDR3 is TGTGCCAGCAGTGAAGTCTTCTCTAGCGGACAAGAGACCCAGTACTTC.

This clonotype was seen repeatedly, ten times or more. V and J are TRBV5-1 and TRBJ2-1; 11 bases match TRBD1. The CDR3 covers 17 residues. Losses at the gene ends were 4 bases for V and 7 bases for J; bases not matched to a gene: 13. CDR1 and CDR2 (germline): SGHRS, YFSETQ. The CDR3, as DNA: TGCGCCAGCAGCAGTTATCCCCGGGACAGGGGGGAAAATGAGCAGTTCTTC. Residues: CASSSYPRDRGENEQFF.

V gene TRBV11-3 combines with J gene TRBJ1-1; D unresolved. The CDR3 extends over 13 amino acids. V lost 1 base and J 1 base, leaving 4 bases between the germline ends. Germline CDR1 SGHNT, CDR2 YENEEA. The CDR3 reads CASSLGPNTEAFF. The CDR3 DNA is TGTGCCAGCAGCTTAGGTCCGAACACTGAAGCTTTCTTT.

In this sample, this clonotype turned up many times. CDR3: CSALHRPVGISLEQYF. CDR3 DNA sequence: TGCAGTGCCCTTCATAGACCGGTGGGGATCTCTCTCGAGCAGTACTTC. This chain links TRBV20-1 with TRBJ2-7; D gene uncertain. Trimming stripped 6 bases from V and 6 bases from J, with 27 bases between. The CDR3 consists of 16 residues. Per germline, CDR1 DFQATT and CDR2 SNEGSKA (reference sequence).

In its sample, this clonotype was seen many times. A junction end diverges from the germline sequence, so it may reflect a read error. J is TRBJ2-1 and V is TRBV5-1, with 10 nucleotides matching TRBD2. CDR3 size: 17 residues. The V gene's germline CDR1 is SGHRS and CDR2 YFSETQ. The CDR3 region is CASSLVSSGRGLDEQFF. The CDR3, as DNA: TGTGCCAGCAGCTTGGTGTCTAGCGGGAGAGGTTTGGATGAGCAGTTCTTC.

Regarding this clonotype: This may stem from a read error, because a much larger clone lies one nucleotide away. The rearrangement links TRBV6-5 to TRBJ1-5; tentative D call: TRBD1 (6 bases). The CDR3 runs to 15 residues. Germline CDR1 reads MNHEY; CDR2 reads SVGAGI. The CDR3 region is CVSSRGGYSNQPQHF. In nucleotides, the CDR3 is TGTGTCAGCAGCCGAGGGGGGTATAGCAATCAGCCCCAGCATTTT.

This clonotype was found many times. V usage is TRBV7-2 and J usage is TRBJ2-7; no clear D gene. Deletions cut 2 bases from V and 0 bases from J, with 5 bases between. The CDR3 covers 13 residues. Germline lookup yields CDR1 SGHTA and CDR2 FQGNSA. In DNA form, the CDR3 reads TGTGCCAGCAGCTTACAATACTCCTACGAGCAGTACTTC. It is translated as CASSLQYSYEQYF.

In its sample, this clonotype was seen many times. This sequence joins TRBV6-2 or TRBV6-3 and TRBJ2-5, with D tentatively TRBD2 (6 bases). V was shortened by 5 bases and J by 5 bases, with 18 bases between the two germline ends. The CDR3 consists of 15 residues. Per the germline V gene, CDR1 is MNHEY and CDR2 is SVGEGT. The CDR3 loop reads CASSIRAGRVETQYF. The DNA for the CDR3 is TGTGCCAGCAGTATCCGCGCGGGGCGGGTGGAGACCCAGTACTTC.

Turning to this clonotype: A far larger clone is just one base off, so this is likely a read error. V and J are TRBV28 and TRBJ2-2; D is unresolved. This CDR3 contains 14 residues. In germline, CDR1 is MDHEN, CDR2 SYDVKM. The chain's CDR3 is CGSSFQTNTGELFF. CDR3 in DNA: TGTGGCAGCAGTTTCCAAACGAACACCGGGGAGCTGTTTTTT. Drawing the rest from reference TRBV28 and TRBJ2-2, the complete variable domain is DVKVTQSSRYLVKRTGEKVFLECVQDMDHENMFWYRQDPGLGLRLIYFSYDVKMKEKGDIPEGYSVSREKKERFSLILESASTNQTSMYLCGSSFQTNTGELFFGEGSRLTVL.

This clonotype was detected many times. The chain carries TRBV6-6 and TRBJ1-1; D gene unclear. Trimming pared 0 bases from V and 1 base from J, leaving 6 bases between. Germline values: CDR1 MNHNY, CDR2 SVGAGI (reference sequence). This CDR3 region has 14 residues. The CDR3 protein is CASSYSRWNTEAFF. In DNA form, the CDR3 reads TGTGCCAGCAGTTACTCCCGTTGGAACACTGAAGCTTTCTTT.

This clonotype was seen ten or more times. The gene calls are TRBV20-1 and TRBJ2-3; 7 nucleotides agree with TRBD1. V shed 1 base and J 5 bases; nucleotides not matched to a gene: 0. CDR1 and CDR2 (germline): DFQATT, SNEGSKA (reference sequence). CDR3 length: 12 residues. The CDR3, as DNA: TGCAGTGCTAGAGCAGGGGGAGATACGCAGTATTTT. Protein: CSARAGGDTQYF.

This clonotype has ten or more counts. The chain has TRBV7-9 and TRBJ1-6, with D possibly TRBD1 on 6 matching bases. Germline loops: CDR1 SEHNR, CDR2 FQNEAQ (reference sequence). Trimming cost V 1 base and J 13 bases, with 14 bases left between them. The CDR3 is 14 amino acids. In nucleotides, the CDR3 is TGTGCCAGCAGCTTAGATGTCGCAGGGGATCCCCTCCACTTT. It codes for CASSLDVAGDPLHF.

The gene calls are TRBV3-1 and TRBJ2-3; possibly TRBD1 for D (6 bases). Trimming removed 5 bases at V and 2 bases at J, with 8 bases between. The CDR3 sequence is 13 residues long. Germline lookup yields CDR1 LGHDT and CDR2 YNNKEL (reference sequence). The CDR3 DNA follows: TGTGCCAGCAGCTGGGGGCTCACAGATACGCAGTATTTT. It specifies CASSWGLTDTQYF.

This clonotype was detected ten times or more. The V gene is TRBV6-6, the J gene TRBJ1-2; 8 bases line up with TRBD1. With V trimmed by 6 bases and J by 2 bases, 14 bases remained unmatched. This CDR3 is 17 amino acids long. Germline lookup yields CDR1 MNHNY and CDR2 SVGAGI (reference sequence). CDR3 protein: CASSRPAGTGGNYGYTF. For the CDR3, the DNA is TGTGCCAGCAGCCGACCCGCCGGGACAGGAGGAAACTATGGCTACACCTTC.

The chain employs TRBV19 and TRBJ1-4; D is unclear. The CDR3 covers 15 residues. Germline CDR1 and CDR2: LNHDA and SQIVND (reference sequence). V lost 4 bases and J 8 bases, leaving 17 bases between the germline ends. In DNA form, the CDR3 reads TGTGCCAGTAGTAAAGCCCCCGGGGAGGGAGAAAAACTGTTTTTT. Translation: CASSKAPGEGEKLFF.

A word on this clonotype: A far larger clone is off by one base, so a read error is likely. The chain uses TRBV6-8 and TRBJ1-6; D not resolved. CDR1 and CDR2 from the germline V gene are MNHGY and SAAAGT. The germline V and J ends were trimmed by 10 bases and 13 bases, with 20 bases remaining between them. This CDR3 spans 13 amino acids. Written as DNA, the CDR3 is TGTGCCATCAAGGAACCGGGTATGGGGCCCCTCCACTTT. This codes for CAIKEPGMGPLHF.

This clonotype has only a few counts. The rearrangement links TRBV6-2 or TRBV6-3 to TRBJ2-1; D not resolved. The CDR3 runs to 14 residues. Germline CDR1 reads MNHEY; CDR2 reads SVGEGT. The V gene lost 0 bases and the J gene lost 7 bases, with 10 bases spanning the gap. The CDR3 DNA is TGTGCCAGCAGTTACTCGGGGTTCGGGAATGAGCAGTTCTTC. Its translation is CASSYSGFGNEQFF.

This clonotype has a single count. This chain uses TRBV5-4 with TRBJ2-3; no clear D gene. CDR3 length: 15 amino acids. Trimming left V 0 bases short and J 4 bases short, with 12 bases between. CDR1 and CDR2 from the germline V gene are SGHNT and YYREEE (reference sequence). Here the CDR3 reads CASSLGLGVADTQYF. Written as DNA, the CDR3 is TGTGCCAGCAGCTTGGGCCTAGGCGTTGCAGATACGCAGTATTTT. Variable domain in full (rest from reference TRBV5-4 and TRBJ2-3): ETGVTQSPTHLIKTRGQQVTLRCSSQSGHNTVSWYQQALGQGPQFIFQYYREEENGRGNFPPRFSGLQFPNYSSELNVNALELDDSALYLCASSLGLGVADTQYFGPGTRLTVL.